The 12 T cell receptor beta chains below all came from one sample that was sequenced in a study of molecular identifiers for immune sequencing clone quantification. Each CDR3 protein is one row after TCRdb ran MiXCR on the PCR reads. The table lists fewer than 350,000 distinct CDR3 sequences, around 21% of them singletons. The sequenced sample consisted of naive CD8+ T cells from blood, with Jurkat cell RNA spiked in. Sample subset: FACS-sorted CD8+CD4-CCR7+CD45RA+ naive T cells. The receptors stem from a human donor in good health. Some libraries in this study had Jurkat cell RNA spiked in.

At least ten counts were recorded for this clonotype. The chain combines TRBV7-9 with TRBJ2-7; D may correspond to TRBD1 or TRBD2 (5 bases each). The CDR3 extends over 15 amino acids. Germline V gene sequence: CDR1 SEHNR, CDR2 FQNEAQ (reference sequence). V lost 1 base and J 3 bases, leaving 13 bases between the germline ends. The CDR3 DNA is TGTGCCAGCAGCTTAGTTCAAGGGACCGGCTACGAGCAGTACTTC. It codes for CASSLVQGTGYEQYF.

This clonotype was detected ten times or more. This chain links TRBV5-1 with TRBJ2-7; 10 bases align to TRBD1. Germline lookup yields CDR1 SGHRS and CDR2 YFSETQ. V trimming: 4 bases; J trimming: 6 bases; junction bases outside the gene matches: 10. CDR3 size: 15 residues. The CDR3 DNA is TGCGCCAGCAGCCCGGCCTCCGGGACAGGGGCCGAGCAGTACTTC. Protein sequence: CASSPASGTGAEQYF.

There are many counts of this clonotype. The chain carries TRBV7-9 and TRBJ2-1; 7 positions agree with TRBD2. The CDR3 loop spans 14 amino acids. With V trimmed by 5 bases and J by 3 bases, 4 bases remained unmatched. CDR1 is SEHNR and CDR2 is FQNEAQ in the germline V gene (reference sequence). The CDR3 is CASSRTSGYNEQFF. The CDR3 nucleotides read TGTGCCAGCAGCCGGACTAGTGGCTACAATGAGCAGTTCTTC. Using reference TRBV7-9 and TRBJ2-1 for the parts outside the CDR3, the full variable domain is DTGVSQNPRHKITKRGQNVTFRCDPISEHNRLYWYRQTLGQGPEFLTYFQNEAQLEKSRLLSDRFSAERPKGSFSTLEIQRTEQGDSAMYLCASSRTSGYNEQFFGPGTRLTVL.

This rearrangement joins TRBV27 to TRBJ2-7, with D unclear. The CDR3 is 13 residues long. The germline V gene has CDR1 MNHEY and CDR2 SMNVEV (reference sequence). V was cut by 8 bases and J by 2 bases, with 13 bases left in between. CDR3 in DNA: TGTGCCAGCGGACGGACGTATACCTACGAGCAGTACTTC. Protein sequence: CASGRTYTYEQYF.

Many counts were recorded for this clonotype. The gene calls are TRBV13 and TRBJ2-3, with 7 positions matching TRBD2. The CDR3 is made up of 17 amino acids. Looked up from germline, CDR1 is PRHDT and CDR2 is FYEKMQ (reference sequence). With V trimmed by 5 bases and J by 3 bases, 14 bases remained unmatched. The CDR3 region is CASSPPAGEGGTDTQYF. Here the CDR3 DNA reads TGTGCCAGCAGCCCGCCAGCAGGTGAGGGAGGGACAGATACGCAGTATTTT.

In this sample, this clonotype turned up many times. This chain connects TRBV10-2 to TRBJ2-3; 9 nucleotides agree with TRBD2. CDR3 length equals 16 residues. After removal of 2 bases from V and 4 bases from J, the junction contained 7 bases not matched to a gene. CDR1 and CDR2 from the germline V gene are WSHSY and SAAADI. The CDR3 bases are TGCGCCAGCAGTGAGACGGGCGGGGGGGCCGCAGATACGCAGTATTTT. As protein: CASSETGGGAADTQYF.

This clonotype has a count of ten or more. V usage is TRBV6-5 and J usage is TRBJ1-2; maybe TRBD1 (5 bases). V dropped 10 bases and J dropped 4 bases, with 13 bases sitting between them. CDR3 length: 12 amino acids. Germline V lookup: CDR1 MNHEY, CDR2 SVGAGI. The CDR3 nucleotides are TGTGCCACTTCAACAGGAGCCTATGGCTACACCTTC. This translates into CATSTGAYGYTF.

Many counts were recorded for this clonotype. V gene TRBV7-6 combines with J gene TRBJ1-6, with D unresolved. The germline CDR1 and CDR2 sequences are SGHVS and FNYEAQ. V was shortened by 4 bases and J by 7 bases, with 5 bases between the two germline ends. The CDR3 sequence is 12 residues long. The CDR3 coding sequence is TGTGCCAGCAGCTCCCTCAATTCACCCCTCCACTTT. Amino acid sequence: CASSSLNSPLHF.

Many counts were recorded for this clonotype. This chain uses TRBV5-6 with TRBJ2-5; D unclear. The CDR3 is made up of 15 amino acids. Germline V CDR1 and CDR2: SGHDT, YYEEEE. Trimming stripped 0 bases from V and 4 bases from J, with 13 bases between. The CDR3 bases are TGTGCCAGCAGCTTGGAGTTGGGGTTACTAGAGACCCAGTACTTC. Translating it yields CASSLELGLLETQYF.

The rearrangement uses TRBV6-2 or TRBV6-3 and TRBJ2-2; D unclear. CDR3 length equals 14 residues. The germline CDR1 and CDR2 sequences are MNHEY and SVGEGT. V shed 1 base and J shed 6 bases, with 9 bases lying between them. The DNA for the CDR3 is TGTGCCAGCAGTTACTACCCGGGCCCCGGGGAGCTGTTTTTT. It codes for CASSYYPGPGELFF.

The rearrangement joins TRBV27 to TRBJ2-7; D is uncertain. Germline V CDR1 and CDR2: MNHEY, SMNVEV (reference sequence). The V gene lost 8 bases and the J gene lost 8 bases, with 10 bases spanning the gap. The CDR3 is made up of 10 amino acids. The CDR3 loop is CASGWVKQYF. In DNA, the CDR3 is TGTGCCAGCGGTTGGGTCAAGCAGTACTTC.

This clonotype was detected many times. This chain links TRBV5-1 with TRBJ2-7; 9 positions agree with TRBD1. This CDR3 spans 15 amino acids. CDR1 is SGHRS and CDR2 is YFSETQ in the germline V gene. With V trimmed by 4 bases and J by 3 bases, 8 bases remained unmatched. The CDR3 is CASSDTGGGSYEQYF. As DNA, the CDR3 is TGCGCCAGCAGCGACACAGGGGGCGGCAGCTACGAGCAGTACTTC.